This T cell receptor (beta chain) was identified during a study of blood T cell repertoires in COVID-19 (dated by TCRdb to the early 2020s). Broadly, across the study: Samples from collaborators originated in the United States, Italy and Spain and spanned both the acute and convalescent phases of COVID-19. The prospective study material was composed of cDNA or gDNA derived from T cells, B-cell-depleted T cells, or PBMCs. Subjects who had been exposed to COVID-19, were actively infected with it, or had recovered from it provided the deeply sampled blood TCRbeta repertoires that made up the dataset. The repertoires were released in a freely available public database meant as a resource for research on the immune response to SARS-CoV-2. Samples came from the ongoing ImmuneRACE study (first 160 participants) plus 1,254 subjects from 6 global collaborators. A de-identified subject ID, COVID-19 status, age in years and sex were almost always included in the sample metadata. Where available, HLA class I and class II types were taken from metadata supplied by the sample provider and were not determined by assay-based typing.

The V and J ends are trimmed by 4 bases and 0 bases, leaving 14 bases between them. According to the germline V gene, CDR1 reads SGHRS and CDR2 reads YFSETQ. The CDR3 measures 16 amino acids from cysteine to phenylalanine. Of all the DNA, just the CDR3 is kept, 48 bases in frame from base 1. A word on this clone: This receptor's antigen is unknown. Per-nucleotide qualities are absent, and no much larger clonotype sits a single base away.

The immunoSEQ Assay, a bias-controlled multiplex PCR, was used to amplify TCRbeta CDR3 regions from genomic DNA. Per the original workflow: The number of nucleated cells in each sample was estimated by amplification of reference gene primers within the assay. To quantify the absolute abundance of each unique TCRbeta CDR3 rearrangement, sequence reads were collapsed and filtered. For each sample, productive Simpson clonality was calculated as the square root of Simpson's diversity index over productive rearrangements. TCRdb stores this immuneACCESS table with in-frame sequences only. Part of the clones is absent; in the studies checked, under half of the shortfall reflects unresolved V genes, and no reason is known for the rest. That table furnishes V, J and clone size, whereas the DNA furnished D and trimming. The sample table shows some 450,000 clones, and around 88% are seen once. Over 9.5% of the sample comes from the top ten.

Results and caveats for the whole study, not just this receptor: Clinical and demographic metadata were provided uncurated, with the amount varying by source and participant.

At one collaborating source in Seattle, patients were enrolled during active infection and were followed longitudinally through the course of disease. Collaborating institutions collected whole blood in K2EDTA tubes following their own protocols. For TCRbeta analysis, collaborator samples were shipped as frozen whole blood, as isolated PBMCs, or as DNA extracted from either sample type. Sequencing was carried out using peripheral blood. This clonotype originated in a woman between 45 and 65 years old with COVID-19, enrolled during active disease. The chain joins TRBV5-1 to TRBJ2-1, with the D gene call left open. The DNA sequence is given as TGCGCCAGCAGCCAGCTTCAGACAAGCTCCTACAATGAGCAGTTCTTC. This encodes CASSQLQTSSYNEQFF.